This note documents a single TCR beta chain sequence. The antigen is not known. A single record per CDR3 protein comes from TCRdb applying MiXCR to the RT-PCR reads. This sample yields 300,000 to 350,000 distinct CDR3 sequences, of which 20% to 25% are seen a single time; about 9.4% belongs to the top ten. Germline loops: CDR1 WNHNN, CDR2 SYGVQD (reference sequence). Losses at the gene ends were 0 bases for V and 7 bases for J; bases not matched to a gene: 5. CDR3 length equals 14 residues. This sample stems from a study of response to subunit inactivated influenza vaccine. Notes on the study in general: Authors suggested that a seasonal influenza vaccination recruits few new T cells each time.

The clonotype originates from a man aged 50 to 69 who received an inactivated influenza vaccine. The V gene is TRBV10-1, the J gene TRBJ2-5; 7 nucleotides line up with TRBD2. Sequences were derived from PBMCs from blood, sampled about 20 months after vaccination. The CDR3 protein is CASSESGGKRTQYF. The CDR3 DNA follows: TGCGCCAGCAGTGAGTCGGGGGGGAAGAGGACCCAGTACTTC.